Sequencing of this T cell receptor (beta chain) was carried out in a study of T cell repertoires in cytomegalovirus infection. Study as a whole: Recently identified HLA-C-restricted and well-studied HLA-B-restricted CMV epitopes were used. A matching HLA type, together with CMV infection, was signaled by public TCR beta signatures. Study results and caveats: CMV-specific HLA-C-restricted TCR beta clonotypes dominated the ex vivo response. Identification of carriers of CMV plus the relevant HLA was performed using cumulative public TCR beta family frequency.

TCRdb itself ran the reads through MiXCR, one entry per CDR3 protein. Here the sample spans over 250,000 distinct CDR3 sequences, roughly 21% being singletons. The V and J ends lost 4 bases and 5 bases, in that order; junction bases with no gene match: 4. The length of the CDR3 is 13 residues. This clonotype was picked up a small number of times. Antigen unknown. The sample here was cultured PBMCs, taken from culture after CMV antigen stimulation. This chain links TRBV12-3 or TRBV12-4 with TRBJ1-2, with TRBD1 identical over 7 bases. This TCR was recovered from a human donor in good health (CMV status not recorded). Some clones in this sample may be carry-over from other donors' samples. DNA for the CDR3: TGTGCCAGCAGTTGGGACAGCGGATATGGCTACACCTTC. It translates to CASSWDSGYGYTF.